One and the same sample provided the 21 T cell receptor beta chains below, sequenced in a study of lymphopenia after photon versus proton radiotherapy. Only in-frame clones appear in the TCRdb table, and some are missing; sequencing was by immunoSEQ multiplex PCR. Of about 70,000 clones in the sample, 92% were seen once. The source material was peripheral blood, sampled from a patient treated with photon-based radiotherapy. These receptors were collected from a woman in her thirties or forties with cholangiocarcinoma.

The rearrangement uses TRBV6-1 and TRBJ1-3; maybe TRBD1 (6 bases). Trimming pared 4 bases from V and 4 bases from J, leaving 14 bases between. The CDR3 contains 15 residues. Germline V gives CDR1 MNHNS, CDR2 SASEGT. CDR3 sequence: CASSAPRGVGNTIYF. In DNA, the CDR3 is TGTGCCAGCAGTGCTCCCAGGGGTGTAGGAAACACCATATATTTT.

The chain has TRBV5-1 and TRBJ2-2; D not resolved. The CDR3 is made up of 13 amino acids. V was clipped by 4 bases and J by 7 bases, with 11 bases between them. The germline CDR1 and CDR2 sequences are SGHRS and YFSETQ. The DNA of the CDR3 is TGCGCCAGCAGCCCAAATTCGGGCGGGGAGCTGTTTTTT. Translating gives CASSPNSGGELFF.

The chain has TRBV29-1 and TRBJ2-2; TRBD2 matches 7 bases. CDR1 is SQVTM and CDR2 is ANQGSEA in the germline V gene. This CDR3 is built from 14 residues. V dropped 7 bases and J dropped 2; count of bases not matched to a gene: 7. This chain's CDR3 is CSGSGPPNTGELFF. The CDR3 DNA is TGCAGCGGTAGCGGGCCCCCTAACACCGGGGAGCTGTTTTTT.

This chain uses TRBV11-2 with TRBJ2-3; D may correspond to TRBD1 or TRBD2 (6 bases each). This CDR3 is built from 15 residues. V was pared by 5 bases and J by 2 bases, with 14 bases between. Germline V CDR1 and CDR2: SGHAT, FQNNGV. Here the CDR3 DNA reads TGTGCCAGCAGCGGACGTAGGGGGGCCACAGATACGCAGTATTTT. This encodes CASSGRRGATDTQYF. The full variable domain, with the rest looked up from reference TRBV11-2 and TRBJ2-3, is EAGVAQSPRYKIIEKRQSVAFWCNPISGHATLYWYQQILGQGPKLLIQFQNNGVVDDSQLPKDRFSAERLKGVDSTLKIQPAKLEDSAVYLCASSGRRGATDTQYFGPGTRLTVL.

The chain combines TRBV9 with TRBJ2-5; D gene unclear. The CDR3 runs 13 residues. Germline V lookup: CDR1 SGDLS, CDR2 YYNGEE. The V end lost 1 base, the J end lost 3 bases, and 7 bases lay between the germline ends. CDR3 amino acids: CASSVRPEETQYF. CDR3 DNA: TGTGCCAGCAGCGTACGACCCGAAGAGACCCAGTACTTC.

CDR3 bases: TGCGCCAGCAGCTTGGGGCTAGCGGGAGGTTCCGAGCAGTACTTC. Encoded protein: CASSLGLAGGSEQYF. The rearrangement joins TRBV5-1 to TRBJ2-7; the match to TRBD2 covers 11 bases. There are 15 residues in the CDR3. The V and J ends lost 0 bases and 6 bases, in that order; junction bases with no gene match: 5. The V gene's germline CDR1 is SGHRS and CDR2 YFSETQ.

This chain joins TRBV6-6 and TRBJ1-1; no definite D call. Germline CDR1 is MNHNY and CDR2 is SVGAGI (reference sequence). V was pared by 6 bases and J by 2 bases, with 4 bases between. The CDR3 is made up of 11 amino acids. CDR3 region: CASRINTEAFF. Here the CDR3 DNA reads TGTGCCAGCAGGATTAACACTGAAGCTTTCTTT.

The V and J genes are TRBV2 and TRBJ2-1; 9 nucleotides match TRBD2. CDR1 SNHLY and CDR2 FYNNEI come from the germline V gene. The CDR3 contains 14 residues. The V gene end was trimmed by 11 bases and the J gene end by 5 bases; junction bases not matched to a gene: 10. CDR3 sequence reads: CAATGLAGNNEQFF. Written as DNA, the CDR3 is TGTGCCGCTACGGGGCTAGCGGGGAACAATGAGCAGTTCTTC.

V is TRBV19 and J is TRBJ2-1; TRBD2 matches 8 bases. The CDR3 has 14 residues. In germline, CDR1 is LNHDA, CDR2 SQIVND (reference sequence). J was trimmed by 9 bases and V by 3 bases; bases with no gene match: 7. In DNA form, the CDR3 reads TGTGCCAGTAGTATTGGACTAGCTCAGGCTGAGCAGTTCTTC. Encoded protein: CASSIGLAQAEQFF.

V usage is TRBV19 and J usage is TRBJ1-1, with a tentative D call TRBD1 (6 bases). Germline loops: CDR1 LNHDA, CDR2 SQIVND (reference sequence). The CDR3 consists of 14 residues. The V end lost 6 bases, the J end lost 2 bases, and 13 bases lay between the germline ends. DNA of the CDR3: TGTGCCAGTAGATTCGGGACACTTAACACTGAAGCTTTCTTT. This translates into CASRFGTLNTEAFF. The full variable domain, in which reference TRBV19 and TRBJ1-1 provide the parts outside the CDR3, is DGGITQSPKYLFRKEGQNVTLSCEQNLNHDAMYWYRQDPGQGLRLIYYSQIVNDFQKGDIAEGYSVSREKKESFPLTVTSAQKNPTAFYLCASRFGTLNTEAFFGQGTRLTVV.

This chain joins TRBV7-9 and TRBJ1-1; 7 nucleotides align to TRBD1. The germline gives CDR1 SEHNR, CDR2 FQNEAQ (reference sequence). Trimming at V came to 2 bases and at J to 5 bases, leaving 5 bases not matched to a gene. CDR3 length: 14 amino acids. The CDR3 region has the DNA TGTGCCAGCAGCTTACGACAGGGAACGACTGAAGCTTTCTTT. This translates into CASSLRQGTTEAFF.

V is TRBV6-1 and J is TRBJ1-1, with 8 nucleotides matching TRBD1. The V and J ends lost 3 bases and 2 bases, in that order; junction bases with no gene match: 5. This CDR3 region has 15 residues. CDR1 is MNHNS and CDR2 is SASEGT in the germline V gene. The DNA for the CDR3 is TGTGCCAGCAGTGAGACAGGGGCCACTAACACTGAAGCTTTCTTT. Translated: CASSETGATNTEAFF.

The chain links TRBV5-1 to TRBJ2-1; D is unclear. CDR1 is SGHRS, CDR2 YFSETQ, per germline. This CDR3 spans 16 amino acids. V lost 1 base, J lost 0 bases, and 11 bases lay in between. DNA of the CDR3: TGCGCCAGCAGCTTGTTCGGTGTGAGCTCCTACAATGAGCAGTTCTTC. As protein: CASSLFGVSSYNEQFF.

This chain connects TRBV5-1 to TRBJ1-5, with a weak D call TRBD1 (5 bases). The CDR3 length is 13 residues. The V gene's germline CDR1 is SGHRS and CDR2 YFSETQ. Trimming pared 3 bases from V and 1 base from J, leaving 5 bases between. The CDR3 DNA reads as TGCGCCAGCAGCTGGGACAGCAATCAGCCCCAGCATTTT. This gives the protein CASSWDSNQPQHF.

The chain recombines TRBV5-6 with TRBJ1-1; TRBD1 aligns across 9 bases. The CDR3 is made up of 16 amino acids. V lost 1 base and J lost 5; bases outside the gene matches: 9. Germline values: CDR1 SGHDT, CDR2 YYEEEE. CDR3 nucleotides: TGTGCCAGCAGCTTGTTTAAGAGGACAGGGGAAACTGAAGCTTTCTTT. Its protein is CASSLFKRTGETEAFF.

The V gene is TRBV14, the J gene TRBJ2-3; D not certain. V was trimmed by 4 bases and J by 0 bases, leaving 8 bases between them. The CDR3 is 14 amino acids. Germline V lookup: CDR1 SGHDN, CDR2 FVKESK. CDR3 protein: CASSPSWSTDTQYF. CDR3 coding DNA: TGTGCCAGCAGCCCCTCTTGGAGCACAGATACGCAGTATTTT.

V gene TRBV11-2 combines with J gene TRBJ1-2; D might be TRBD1 (6 bases). V lost 5 bases, J lost 3 bases, and 16 bases lay in between. The CDR3 loop spans 15 amino acids. CDR1 is SGHAT, CDR2 FQNNGV, per germline. DNA for the CDR3: TGTGCCAGCAGCCCGAGCCCAGGGGATCACTATGGCTACACCTTC. Protein sequence: CASSPSPGDHYGYTF.

In this sample, this clone turned up once. V is TRBV5-6 and J is TRBJ2-7; 10 bases line up with TRBD1. Germline V gene data show CDR1 as SGHDT and CDR2 as YYEEEE. This CDR3 comprises 16 residues. V lost 3 bases to trimming and J lost 2 bases; unmatched junction nucleotides: 8. CDR3 in DNA: TGTGCCAGCAGCTGGAATATTGGACAGGGGGCCTACGAGCAGTACTTC. Translation: CASSWNIGQGAYEQYF. The full variable domain, in which reference TRBV5-6 and TRBJ2-7 provide the parts outside the CDR3, is DAGVTQSPTHLIKTRGQQVTLRCSPKSGHDTVSWYQQALGQGPQFIFQYYEEEERQRGNFPDRFSGHQFPNYSSELNVNALLLGDSALYLCASSWNIGQGAYEQYFGPGTRLTVT.

The CDR3 nucleotides read TGTGCCAGCAGTGGGACTAGCGGTTCTCGAGGGGCTCTATACGAGCAGTACTTC. Encoded protein: CASSGTSGSRGALYEQYF. V and J are TRBV2 and TRBJ2-7, with TRBD2 matching over 10 bases. The CDR3 is made up of 18 amino acids. Germline V gene sequence: CDR1 SNHLY, CDR2 FYNNEI. V lost 4 bases, J lost 4 bases, and 16 bases stayed unmatched.

This chain uses TRBV6-6 with TRBJ1-5, with D unresolved. Germline V gene sequence: CDR1 MNHNY, CDR2 SVGAGI (reference sequence). The CDR3 has 14 residues. V lost 4 bases, J lost 5 bases, and 12 bases lay in between. CDR3 sequence (DNA): TGTGCCAGCAGTTGGGCGGACTTGTATCAGCCCCAGCATTTT. Translating gives CASSWADLYQPQHF.

This clone was seen just once. The rearrangement uses TRBV27 and TRBJ1-2; 8 bases are shared with TRBD1. With 6 bases clipped from V and 6 bases from J, the junction kept 6 bases outside the gene matches. This CDR3 is built from 13 residues. CDR1 MNHEY and CDR2 SMNVEV come from the germline V gene (reference sequence). The CDR3 region has the DNA TGTGCCAGCAGAGCTCAGGGGGCGAATGGCTACACCTTC. Translating it yields CASRAQGANGYTF.